These 4 T cell receptor beta chains share one sample of origin, sequenced in a study of identical twins. TCRdb ran MiXCR on the 5' RACE reads and lists one entry per CDR3 protein. The data contain 450,000 to 650,000 distinct CDR3 sequences, approximately 16% of them seen just once; the ten biggest clones take up 0.44%. These data also formed part of another study, on yellow fever vaccine responses in identical twins.

Sequences were obtained from CD4+ T cells sorted from blood. The receptors were gathered from a woman aged 18-30 years in good health.

This clonotype was detected only a few times. This sequence joins TRBV5-5 and TRBJ2-6, with TRBD1 as a possible D gene (6 bases). The CDR3 contains 18 residues. The V and J ends lost 0 bases and 0 bases respectively, with 13 bases between them. CDR1 is SGHKS, CDR2 YYEKEE, per germline (reference sequence). CDR3 in amino acids: CASSLGAGTSSGANVLTF. The CDR3 nucleotides read TGTGCCAGCAGCTTGGGGGCAGGGACAAGCTCTGGGGCCAACGTCCTGACTTTC. Filled out from reference TRBV5-5 and TRBJ2-6, the complete variable domain reads DAGVTQSPTHLIKTRGQQVTLRCSPISGHKSVSWYQQVLGQGPQFIFQYYEKEERGRGNFPDRFSARQFPNYSSELNVNALLLGDSALYLCASSLGAGTSSGANVLTFGAGSRLTVL.

The chain carries TRBV28 and TRBJ2-3; 10 bases are shared with TRBD2. In germline, CDR1 is MDHEN, CDR2 SYDVKM. The J segment lost 2 bases and the V segment lost 5 bases, leaving 10 bases of the junction unmatched. CDR3 length equals 17 residues. The CDR3 region is CASSKRILAGATDTQYF. The CDR3 DNA reads TGTGCCAGCAGTAAACGCATTCTAGCGGGAGCCACAGATACGCAGTATTTT.

The chain joins TRBV7-9 to TRBJ2-6; D ambiguous. V lost 1 base, J lost 0 bases, and 7 bases lay in between. The V gene's germline CDR1 is SEHNR and CDR2 FQNEAQ (reference sequence). This CDR3 has 16 amino acids. Here the CDR3 reads CASSLEVLSGANVLTF. The CDR3 DNA reads as TGTGCCAGCAGCTTAGAGGTCCTCTCTGGGGCCAACGTCCTGACTTTC.

This clonotype was counted only a few times. The chain uses TRBV2 and TRBJ2-5, with D perhaps assigned TRBD1 or TRBD2 (5 bases each). The ends were cut back, 10 bases at V and 2 bases at J, with 14 bases in the middle. The CDR3 length is 13 residues. Per the germline V gene, CDR1 is SNHLY and CDR2 is FYNNEI. CDR3 nucleotide sequence: TGTGCCACCCATTGGGACCCACAAGAGACCCAGTACTTC. It encodes CATHWDPQETQYF.